These 10 T cell receptor beta chains came from one sample sequenced in a study of T cell responses to AZD1222 COVID-19 vaccine (TCRdb year 2021). The sample's time point, from its label and the paper: baseline before first vaccination. Library prep was done by the immunoSEQ multiplex PCR assay. TCRdb holds this immuneACCESS table with in-frame rearrangements only. Some clones are missing; in checked studies, unresolved V genes explain under half, and the rest has no known cause. The sample table contains 90,000 to 150,000 clones; only one count was recorded for over 75% of them. Approximately 8.8% of the sample belongs to the ten largest clones. Sample: peripheral blood, taken on day 0 of AZD1222 vaccination. The receptors were sampled from an adult in good health.

The chain is built from TRBV6-5 and TRBJ1-4, with TRBD1 matching over 9 bases. The CDR3 spans 14 residues. Germline assignment: CDR1 MNHEY and CDR2 SVGAGI. J lost 9 bases, V lost 2 bases, and 4 bases had no gene match. The CDR3 nucleotides read TGTGCCAGCAGTTACGATGGGACAGGGCAAAAACTGTTTTTT. Its protein product is CASSYDGTGQKLFF.

The V call is TRBV2, the J call TRBJ1-1; 7 bases are a match to TRBD1. J gave up 8 bases and V 6 bases, and 6 bases lay outside the gene matches. CDR1 is SNHLY and CDR2 is FYNNEI in the germline V gene. The CDR3 runs to 12 residues. CDR3 sequence (DNA): TGTGCCAGCAGAAGCGACAGGGCCGAAGCTTTCTTT. Translation gives CASRSDRAEAFF.

This chain links TRBV15 with TRBJ2-6, with a weak D call TRBD1 (6 bases). With 4 bases removed from V and 0 bases from J, the gap between germline ends came to 13 bases. Germline values: CDR1 LNHNV, CDR2 YYDKDF (reference sequence). This CDR3 is built from 17 residues. The CDR3 nucleotides read TGTGCCACCAGCACAGGACAGATATACTCTGGGGCCAACGTCCTGACTTTC. This translates into CATSTGQIYSGANVLTF. The variable domain in full, completed from reference TRBV15 and TRBJ2-6, reads DAMVIQNPRYQVTQFGKPVTLSCSQTLNHNVMYWYQQKSSQAPKLLFHYYDKDFNNEADTPDNFQSRRPNTSFCFLDIRSPGLGDTAMYLCATSTGQIYSGANVLTFGAGSRLTVL.

The CDR3 sequence: CASSTSSGYTEAFF. CDR3 DNA sequence: TGTGCCAGTAGTACTTCATCCGGTTACACTGAAGCTTTCTTT. The chain employs TRBV19 and TRBJ1-1; no clear D gene. Trimming took 4 bases from V and 3 from J, leaving 12 bases between them. Germline CDR1 reads LNHDA; CDR2 reads SQIVND (reference sequence). This CDR3 has 14 amino acids.

The rearrangement uses TRBV19 and TRBJ2-7; TRBD2 aligns across 10 bases. V shed 0 bases, J shed 6 bases, and the junction held 14 bases outside the gene matches. Germline CDR1 reads LNHDA; CDR2 reads SQIVND (reference sequence). The CDR3 length is 18 residues. This CDR3 reads CASSIDQGASGSGAEQYF. DNA for the CDR3: TGTGCCAGTAGTATAGACCAAGGAGCTAGCGGGAGTGGCGCCGAGCAGTACTTC.

The chain links TRBV7-2 to TRBJ1-1; tentative D call: TRBD1 (5 bases). The CDR3 spans 13 residues. Between the trimmed V and J ends, which lost 4 bases and 8 bases, there was a span of 14 bases. Germline CDR1 and CDR2: SGHTA and FQGNSA. Written as DNA, the CDR3 is TGTGCCAGCAGCTGGCGCATGGGGGGAGAAGCTTTCTTT. As protein: CASSWRMGGEAFF.

V usage is TRBV4-1 and J usage is TRBJ2-5, with D unclear. The V end was cut by 4 bases, the J end by 5 bases, with 14 bases between. In germline, CDR1 is MGHRA, CDR2 YSYEKL. The CDR3 has 14 residues. The CDR3 here is CASSRGRVRETQYF. The CDR3 DNA is TGCGCCAGCAGCCGTGGAAGGGTACGGGAGACCCAGTACTTC.

The chain links TRBV7-8 to TRBJ2-2; D not certain. The germline V and J ends were trimmed by 0 bases and 3 bases, with 8 bases remaining between them. Germline CDR1 SGHVS, CDR2 FQNEAQ. The CDR3 length is 15 residues. The CDR3 loop reads CASSLALLDTGELFF. For the CDR3, the DNA is TGTGCCAGCAGCTTAGCGCTCCTCGACACCGGGGAGCTGTTTTTT.

The rearrangement joins TRBV11-3 to TRBJ2-3, with 7 nucleotides matching TRBD2. The germline V gene has CDR1 SGHNT and CDR2 YENEEA. The CDR3 runs to 17 residues. V was clipped by 0 bases and J by 0 bases; unmatched bases: 6. For the CDR3, the DNA is TGTGCCAGCAGCTTAGATTCGGGGGGATCTAGCACAGATACGCAGTATTTT. As protein: CASSLDSGGSSTDTQYF.

This rearrangement joins TRBV2 to TRBJ2-2, with 7 bases identical to TRBD1. CDR3 length: 14 residues. Unmatched junction bases numbered 5, after V lost 9 bases and J lost 1 base. Germline assignment: CDR1 SNHLY and CDR2 FYNNEI. For the CDR3, the DNA is TGTGCCAGTAGATGGGACAGGAACACCGGGGAGCTGTTTTTT. Residues: CASRWDRNTGELFF.